One sample yielded the 5 T cell receptor beta chains listed below, sequenced in a study of T-cell memory formation after mild COVID-19. MiXCR, run by TCRdb on the 5' RACE reads, gives a single entry per CDR3 protein. The table shows over 500,000 distinct CDR3 sequences, with 17% occurring only once. Sequencing was carried out using PBMCs or a T cell subset sorted from them (not recorded which). The receptors here all came from an adult woman who had mild COVID-19 (a few samples of this study predate the infection). Cell type and time point are not known.

This clonotype was seen many times. V usage is TRBV20-1 and J usage is TRBJ1-5; TRBD1 agrees at 7 bases. CDR1 is DFQATT, CDR2 SNEGSKA, per germline (reference sequence). The CDR3 contains 13 residues. V gave up 4 bases and J gave up 5 bases; unmatched junction bases: 5. The CDR3 sequence is CSATGTADQPQHF. CDR3 nucleotide sequence: TGCAGTGCTACTGGGACAGCGGATCAGCCCCAGCATTTT.

This rearrangement joins TRBV9 to TRBJ1-2; 7 nucleotides line up with TRBD1. The V gene end was trimmed by 0 bases and the J gene end by 5 bases; junction bases not matched to a gene: 10. The CDR3 is 16 residues long. Germline lookup yields CDR1 SGDLS and CDR2 YYNGEE. Written as DNA, the CDR3 is TGTGCCAGCAGCGTAGAGGACAGGCCCCGGGGGTATGGCTACACCTTC. This gives the protein CASSVEDRPRGYGYTF.

J is TRBJ2-5 and V is TRBV9; 8 positions match TRBD1. The CDR3 is made up of 14 amino acids. The trim removed 3 bases at V and 5 bases at J, leaving 6 bases unmatched. Germline values: CDR1 SGDLS, CDR2 YYNGEE. The CDR3 loop reads CASSARQGMETQYF. The CDR3 DNA reads as TGTGCCAGCAGCGCTCGACAGGGGATGGAGACCCAGTACTTC.

The V call is TRBV20-1, the J call TRBJ2-3; a possible D gene is TRBD2 (5 bases). CDR3 length: 13 residues. Germline CDR1 is DFQATT and CDR2 is SNEGSKA (reference sequence). V dropped 2 bases and J dropped 2 bases, with 8 bases sitting between them. CDR3 protein: CSARIGITDTQYF. CDR3 nucleotide sequence: TGCAGTGCTAGAATCGGGATCACAGATACGCAGTATTTT.

For the CDR3, the DNA is TGTGCCAGCAGTTCCGGCAGTAGCTACACCTTC. Protein: CASSSGSSYTF. The chain has TRBV12-3 or TRBV12-4 and TRBJ1-2; D is ambiguous. The V end was cut by 4 bases, the J end by 9 bases, with 9 bases between. The CDR3 runs to 11 residues.